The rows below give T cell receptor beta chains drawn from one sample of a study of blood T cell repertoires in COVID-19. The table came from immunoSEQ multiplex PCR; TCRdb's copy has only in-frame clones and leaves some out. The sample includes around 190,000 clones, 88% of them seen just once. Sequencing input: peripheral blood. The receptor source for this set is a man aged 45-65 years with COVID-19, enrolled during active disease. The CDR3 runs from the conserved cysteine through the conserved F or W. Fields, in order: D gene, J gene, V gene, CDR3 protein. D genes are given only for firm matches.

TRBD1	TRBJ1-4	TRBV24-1	CATSDSGTGGEKLFF
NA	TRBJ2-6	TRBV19	CASRVLDSTGANVLTF
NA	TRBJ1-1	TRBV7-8	CASSLAGQNTEAFF
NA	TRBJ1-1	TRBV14	CASSQDLAPLNTEAFF
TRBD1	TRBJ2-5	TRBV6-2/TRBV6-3	CASSYGTGAKTQYF
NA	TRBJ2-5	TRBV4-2	CASSQDGRRGKFQETQYF
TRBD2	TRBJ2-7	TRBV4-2	CASSPGLAREQYF
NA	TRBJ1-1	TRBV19	CASSVVAVNTEAFF
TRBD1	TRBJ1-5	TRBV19	CASTPDRGPYSNQPQHF
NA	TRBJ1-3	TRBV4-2	CASSPGFTLSGNTIYF
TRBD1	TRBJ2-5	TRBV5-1	CASSLGTGATQYF
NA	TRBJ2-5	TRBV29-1	CSVPGQAFGETQYF
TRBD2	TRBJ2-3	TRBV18	CASSPERGITDTQYF
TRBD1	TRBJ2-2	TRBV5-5	CASSLVGQGAGELFF
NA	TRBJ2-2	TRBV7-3	CASSLGSGRNTGELFF
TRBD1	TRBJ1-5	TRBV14	CASSQERTGAVYSNQPQHF
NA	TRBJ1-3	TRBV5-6	CASSLGMIRGSSGNTIYF
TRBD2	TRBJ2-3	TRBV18	CASSPTGGGASTDTQYF
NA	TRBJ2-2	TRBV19	CASSMRDNGELFF
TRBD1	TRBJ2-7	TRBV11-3	CASSRQGGEQYF
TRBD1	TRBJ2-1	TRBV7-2	CASSPWTGEYNEQFF
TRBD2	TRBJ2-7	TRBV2	CASSTLAPFKPGLVLSYEQYF
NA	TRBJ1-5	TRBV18	CASSPTGLLNQPQHF
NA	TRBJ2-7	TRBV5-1	CASSLTTLDEQYF
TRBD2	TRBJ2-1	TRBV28	CASTLAGGHEQFF
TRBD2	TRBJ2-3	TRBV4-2	CASSLLAGGLVDTQYF
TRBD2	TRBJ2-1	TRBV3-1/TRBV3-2	CASSPSTSLHEQFF
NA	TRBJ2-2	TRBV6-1	CASSEALDTGELFF
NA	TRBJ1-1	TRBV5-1	CASSQAYGQTNTEAFF
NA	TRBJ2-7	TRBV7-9	CASSPTNSYEQYF
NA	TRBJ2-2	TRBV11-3	CASSNSGSNTGELFF